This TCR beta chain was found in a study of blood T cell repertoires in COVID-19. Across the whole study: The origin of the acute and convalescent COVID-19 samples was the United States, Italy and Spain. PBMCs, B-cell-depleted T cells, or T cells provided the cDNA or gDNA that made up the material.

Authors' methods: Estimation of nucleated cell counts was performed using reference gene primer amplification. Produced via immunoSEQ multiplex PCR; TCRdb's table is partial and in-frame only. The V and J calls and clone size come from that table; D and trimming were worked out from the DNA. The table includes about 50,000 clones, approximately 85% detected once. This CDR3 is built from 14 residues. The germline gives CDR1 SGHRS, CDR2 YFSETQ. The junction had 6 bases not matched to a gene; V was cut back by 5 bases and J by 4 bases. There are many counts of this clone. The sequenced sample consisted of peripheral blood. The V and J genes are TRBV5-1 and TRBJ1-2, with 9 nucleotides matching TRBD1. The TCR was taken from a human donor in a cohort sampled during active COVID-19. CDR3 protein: CASRPGQGIYGYTF. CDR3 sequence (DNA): TGCGCCAGCAGGCCAGGACAGGGGATCTATGGCTACACCTTC.